One sample yielded the 21 T cell receptor beta chains listed below, sequenced in a study of T cell clonality in common variable immunodeficiency. Here immunoSEQ multiplex PCR was the method, and the copy in TCRdb shows in-frame clones only, minus some. Singletons are absent from the sample, which has around 34,000 clones. The sequenced sample was peripheral blood mononuclear cells. Receptors originate from a person aged 18 to 69 in good health.

This clone occurred many times. The junction departs from the called germline gene at one end, perhaps through a read error. From the germline J gene comes the end of the CDR3, since the read stops 3 residues before it. This chain links TRBV4-2 with TRBJ1-1; D gene uncertain. Germline V gene lookup returns CDR1 LGHNA and CDR2 YNFKEQ. The CDR3 is 14 residues long. The CDR3 DNA, read in part, is TGCGCCAGCAGCCAATCCACAGCGAACACTGAA. This encodes CASSQSTANTE. The entire CDR3 sequence reads CASSQSTANTEAFF.

As concerns this clone: Read coverage stops 3 residues before the CDR3 terminus; the germline J gene supplies the remainder. The genes are TRBV25-1 and TRBJ2-2; the D gene is possibly TRBD2 (6 bases). The V end was cut by 9 bases, the J end by 8 bases, with 22 bases between. There are 15 residues in the CDR3. The germline CDR1 and CDR2 sequences are MGHDK and SYGVNS. CDR3 loop: CARSILAPERGELFF. The DNA read from the CDR3 is TGTGCCAGAAGTATCCTAGCGCCCGAAAGAGGGGAG.

This clone was observed at least ten times. The read ends 3 residues before the CDR3 terminus; that terminus is restored from the germline J gene. The chain links TRBV18 to TRBJ2-7, with a weak D call TRBD2 (5 bases). Germline CDR1 reads KGHSH; CDR2 reads LQKENI. The CDR3 extends over 14 amino acids. V was cut by 3 bases and J by 0 bases, with 9 bases left in between. CDR3 in amino acids: CASSPPDYSYEQYF. CDR3 DNA (partial): TGTGCCAGCTCACCCCCCGACTACTCCTACGAG.

This clone was seen many times. The CDR3 DNA, read in part, is TGTGCCAGCAGCCCCCCAACAGATTACAATGAG. Translation gives CASSPPTDYNE. The entire CDR3 reads CASSPPTDYNEQFF. The gene calls are TRBV6-2 or TRBV6-3 and TRBJ2-1, with D hard to call. The read halts 3 residues ahead of the CDR3 end, with the missing end drawn from the germline J gene. The germline V and J ends were trimmed by 6 bases and 4 bases, with 13 bases remaining between them. This CDR3 has 14 residues. CDR1 is MNHEY, CDR2 SVGEGT, per germline.

This clone was observed at least ten times. The read ends 3 residues early relative to the CDR3; the germline J gene fills the gap. The V and J genes are TRBV18 and TRBJ1-3, with TRBD1 as a possible D gene (5 bases). Between the trimmed V and J ends, which lost 6 bases and 4 bases, there was a span of 19 bases. The CDR3 has 16 residues. Germline CDR1 reads KGHSH; CDR2 reads LQKENI. CDR3 loop: CASSKNDATGGNTIYF. CDR3 DNA (partial): TGTGCCAGCTCCAAAAACGACGCCACAGGAGGAAACACC.

This clone has at least ten counts. The missing CDR3 end, 3 residues past where the read stops, is filled in from the germline J gene. The chain joins TRBV30 to TRBJ1-2; D is perhaps TRBD1 (5 bases). CDR3 size: 11 residues. V was cut by 4 bases and J by 6 bases, with 9 bases left in between. Germline values: CDR1 GTSNPN, CDR2 SVGIG (reference sequence). The DNA read from the CDR3 is TGTGCCTGGATATCAGGGAATGGC. It encodes CAWISGNG. The full-length CDR3 reads as CAWISGNGYTF.

At least ten counts were recorded for this clone. The read finishes 3 residues shy of the CDR3 end, and the germline J gene is used to complete it. The chain links TRBV20-1 to TRBJ2-3; unclear D gene. The CDR3 sequence is 12 residues long. The germline V gene encodes CDR1 DFQATT and CDR2 SNEGSKA (reference sequence). The ends were cut back, 6 bases at V and 1 base at J, with 8 bases in the middle. The chain's CDR3 is CSAKLGTDTQYF. The covered CDR3 bases are TGCAGTGCCAAGCTGGGCACAGATACG.

This clone occurred many times. The read terminates 3 residues before the CDR3 end, so the remaining end is supplied by the germline J gene. The chain links TRBV9 to TRBJ2-5; 9 bases agree with TRBD2. The CDR3 covers 14 residues. Germline V gene data show CDR1 as SGDLS and CDR2 as YYNGEE. V shed 3 bases, J shed 5 bases, and the junction held 5 bases outside the gene matches. CDR3 protein: CASSAGAGGETQYF. The sequenced part of the CDR3 DNA is TGTGCCAGCAGCGCAGGGGCGGGGGGGGAGACC. The full variable domain, its missing parts supplied by reference TRBV9 and TRBJ2-5, is DSGVTQTPKHLITATGQRVTLRCSPRSGDLSVYWYQQSLDQGLQFLIQYYNGEERAKGNILERFSAQQFPDLHSELNLSSLELGDSALYFCASSAGAGGETQYFGPGTRLLVL.

This clone showed up many times. The read gets to within 3 residues of the CDR3 end, and the germline J gene fills in the rest. The V call is TRBV5-1, the J call TRBJ1-1; the D gene is possibly TRBD1 (5 bases). Germline CDR1 and CDR2: SGHRS and YFSETQ. Trimming cost V 4 bases and J 3 bases, with 16 bases left between them. This CDR3 has 15 amino acids. CDR3 bases read: TGCGCCAGCAGCCCCGATACAGGTTTTTACACTGAA. This encodes CASSPDTGFYTE. The full CDR3 protein is CASSPDTGFYTEAFF.

This clone was recorded at least ten times. Coverage ceases 3 residues before the CDR3 finishes, and the germline J gene fills in the end. The rearrangement uses TRBV7-2 and TRBJ2-1; D is ambiguous. The CDR3 is 13 residues long. The V end lost 3 bases, the J end lost 4 bases, and 7 bases lay between the germline ends. Germline CDR1 is SGHTA and CDR2 is FQGNSA. The CDR3 region is CASSFNSYNEQFF. CDR3 DNA, as far as it was read: TGTGCCAGCAGCTTCAATAGTTACAATGAG.

This clone was counted ten times or more. The sample contains more than one DNA sequence encoding this CDR3. The CDR3 DNA, read in part, is TGTGCCAGCAGTGCTCTGGCGGGGGGGAACACCGGGGAG. It codes for CASSALAGGNTGE. The CDR3, in full, reads CASSALAGGNTGELFF. V gene TRBV5-4 combines with J gene TRBJ2-2; 8 bases fit TRBD2. Read coverage stops 3 residues before the CDR3 terminus; the germline J gene supplies the remainder. Germline assignment: CDR1 SGHNT and CDR2 YYREEE (reference sequence). J gave up 1 base and V 5 bases, and 7 bases lay outside the gene matches. This CDR3 is 16 amino acids long.

This clone has at least ten counts. The read falls 3 residues short of the CDR3 end, and the missing part is taken from the germline J gene. The chain uses TRBV20-1 and TRBJ2-5; D is possibly TRBD1 (5 bases). The V gene's germline CDR1 is DFQATT and CDR2 SNEGSKA (reference sequence). This CDR3 comprises 12 residues. The sequenced CDR3 bases are TGCAGTGCTAGAGGGAGCAGGGAAACC. Translated, it gives CSARGSRET. The whole CDR3 protein reads CSARGSRETQYF.

The sample holds a few counts of this clone. Partial CDR3 DNA: TGTGCCAGCAGCTTAATCAGCGGGAGGGCCGGTGAG. Its translation: CASSLISGRAGE. The full CDR3 is CASSLISGRAGEQFF. J is TRBJ2-1 and V is TRBV11-1, with 10 bases fitting TRBD2. The read ends 3 residues shy of where the CDR3 ends; the end is completed using the germline J gene. Germline-derived CDR1 and CDR2 are SGHAT and FQDESV (reference sequence). V lost 2 bases to trimming and J lost 9 bases; unmatched junction nucleotides: 7. The CDR3 loop spans 15 amino acids. Drawing the rest from reference TRBV11-1 and TRBJ2-1, the complete variable domain is EAEVAQSPRYKITEKSQAVAFWCDPISGHATLYWYRQILGQGPELLVQFQDESVVDDSQLPKDRFSAERLKGVDSTLKIQPAELGDSAMYLCASSLISGRAGEQFFGPGTRLTVL.

This clone showed up many times. From the germline J gene comes the end of the CDR3, since the read stops 3 residues before it. The chain is built from TRBV5-6 and TRBJ2-1, with 10 bases fitting TRBD2. CDR3 length: 14 amino acids. The trim removed 4 bases at V and 8 bases at J, leaving 6 bases unmatched. The germline V gene has CDR1 SGHDT and CDR2 YYEEEE. The CDR3 protein is CASSRPSGSYEQFF. The sequenced CDR3 bases are TGTGCCAGCAGCCGACCTAGCGGGAGTTATGAG.

This clone was found many times. The read ends 3 residues shy of where the CDR3 ends; the end is completed using the germline J gene. The V gene is TRBV6-1, the J gene TRBJ1-3; D is ambiguous. Germline CDR1 MNHNS, CDR2 SASEGT. V shed 2 bases and J shed 4 bases, with 15 bases lying between them. The CDR3 runs to 16 residues. The CDR3 region is CASSESVSVYGNTIYF. CDR3 bases read: TGTGCCAGCAGTGAATCTGTTTCAGTGTACGGAAACACC.

This clone was detected ten times or more. The missing CDR3 end, 3 residues past where the read stops, is filled in from the germline J gene. This chain joins TRBV6-2 or TRBV6-3 and TRBJ1-5, with D maybe TRBD1 (6 bases). The germline V gene encodes CDR1 MNHEY and CDR2 SVGEGT. The ends were cut back, 0 bases at V and 7 bases at J, with 13 bases in the middle. The CDR3 has 15 amino acids. CDR3 region: CASSYSWGRGQPQHF. The CDR3 DNA, read in part, is TGTGCCAGCAGTTACTCGTGGGGGCGTGGACAGCCC.

This clone was observed at least ten times. The sequence runs out 3 residues before the end of the CDR3; the remainder is reconstructed from the germline J gene. The rearrangement links TRBV19 to TRBJ2-7; 8 positions agree with TRBD1. The CDR3 runs 20 residues. The germline CDR1 and CDR2 sequences are LNHDA and SQIVND (reference sequence). Trimming at V came to 5 bases and at J to 3 bases, leaving 24 bases not matched to a gene. CDR3 DNA (partial): TGTGCCAGTAGTTCCCGACAGGGGACCCTTCGTGGAGTCGCTTACTACGAG. Its protein is CASSSRQGTLRGVAYYE. The entire CDR3 sequence reads CASSSRQGTLRGVAYYEQYF.

There are many counts of this clone. Coverage ceases 3 residues before the CDR3 finishes, and the germline J gene fills in the end. This sequence joins TRBV13 and TRBJ2-2; 10 bases are shared with TRBD2. The CDR3 runs to 20 residues. Germline V gene sequence: CDR1 PRHDT, CDR2 FYEKMQ (reference sequence). Unmatched junction bases numbered 16, after V lost 5 bases and J lost 1 base. The CDR3 is CASSPRWSASGRLNTGELFF. Partial CDR3 DNA: TGTGCCAGCAGCCCCAGATGGTCGGCTAGCGGGAGATTGAACACCGGGGAG. The full variable domain, with the rest looked up from reference TRBV13 and TRBJ2-2, is AAGVIQSPRHLIKEKRETATLKCYPIPRHDTVYWYQQGPGQDPQFLISFYEKMQSDKGSIPDRFSAQQFSDYHSELNMSSLELGDSALYFCASSPRWSASGRLNTGELFFGEGSRLTVL.

Many counts were recorded for this clone. With the read ending 3 residues before the CDR3 end, the germline J gene is used to fill in that end. The rearrangement joins TRBV10-3 to TRBJ2-5; D perhaps matches TRBD2 (5 bases). Trimming took 6 bases from V and 2 from J, leaving 13 bases between them. Germline loops: CDR1 ENHRY, CDR2 SYGVKD. The CDR3 totals 14 residues. Incomplete CDR3 DNA: TGTGCCATCAGGGACTCGTTGACTCAAGAGACC. Its translation is CAIRDSLTQET. The whole CDR3 sequence reads CAIRDSLTQETQYF.

This clone was seen repeatedly, ten times or more. The covered CDR3 bases are TGTGCCACTCTGAAGGGGGGGGCAACAGATACG. Its protein is CATLKGGATDT. The complete CDR3 sequence is CATLKGGATDTQYF. The rearrangement links TRBV10-3 to TRBJ2-3; TRBD2 is a possible D gene (7 bases). The sequenced fragment ends 3 residues before the CDR3 boundary, so the rest is inferred from the germline J gene. Germline CDR1 and CDR2: ENHRY and SYGVKD. CDR3 size: 14 residues. Trimming left V 10 bases short and J 3 bases short, with 17 bases between.

This clone was seen at least ten times. The CDR3 DNA, read in part, is TGTGCCAGCAACCCCGGACTAGCGGGAGTGGGCTACGAG. This encodes CASNPGLAGVGYE. The CDR3, in full, reads CASNPGLAGVGYEQYF. The chain has TRBV6-2 or TRBV6-3 and TRBJ2-7, with TRBD2 identical over 13 bases. The CDR3 is cut off 3 residues early in the read; its end comes from the germline J gene. Germline-derived CDR1 and CDR2 are MNHEY and SVGEGT. This CDR3 contains 16 residues. The trim removed 7 bases at V and 3 bases at J, leaving 9 bases unmatched.